The 9 T cell receptor beta chains in this list originate from one sample, sequenced in a study of OX40 agonist ivuxolimab in advanced cancers. The library was prepared using the immunoSEQ multiplex PCR assay. TCRdb carries this immuneACCESS record with in-frame sequences only. Its versions omit some clonotypes, under half of them owing to an unresolved V gene in the studies checked, with the rest unexplained. This sample has more than 80,000 clones in its table, and 80% to 90% of those were observed once. The ten biggest clones cover roughly 1.5% of the sample. The sample was CD4+ or CD8+ T cells sorted from blood, taken in a trial of the OX40 agonist ivuxolimab. The receptors here all came from an adult with an advanced solid tumor such as melanoma, head and neck, liver or kidney cancer.

This clone was recorded a few times. The V gene is TRBV4-1, the J gene TRBJ2-5; D is unclear. V was pared by 2 bases and J by 5 bases, with 9 bases between. The CDR3 spans 13 residues. The V gene's germline CDR1 is MGHRA and CDR2 YSYEKL. The CDR3 protein is CASSQRLGETQYF. The CDR3 coding sequence is TGCGCCAGCAGCCAACGGTTGGGGGAGACCCAGTACTTC.

This chain uses TRBV28 with TRBJ2-5; tentative D call: TRBD2 (6 bases). Germline V gene data show CDR1 as MDHEN and CDR2 as SYDVKM. V lost 3 bases, J lost 7 bases, and 24 bases lay in between. The CDR3 is 17 amino acids. CDR3 residues: CASSLKGLAVELGTQYF. The CDR3 nucleotides read TGTGCCAGCAGTTTGAAGGGATTAGCGGTCGAGCTCGGGACCCAGTACTTC.

V is TRBV7-9 and J is TRBJ2-5, with D uncertain. The CDR3 is made up of 12 amino acids. Germline loops: CDR1 SEHNR, CDR2 FQNEAQ (reference sequence). Trimming took off 2 bases at V and 5 bases at J, with 6 bases between the two ends. For the CDR3, the DNA is TGTGCCAGCAGCTTAACTTCGGAGACCCAGTACTTC. Protein sequence: CASSLTSETQYF.

The CDR3 coding sequence is TGTGCCATCAGTGACTTAGGGGAGACCCAGTACTTC. This sequence encodes CAISDLGETQYF. The chain uses TRBV10-3 and TRBJ2-5, with unresolved D. The CDR3 has 12 amino acids. Germline lookup yields CDR1 ENHRY and CDR2 SYGVKD. Between the trimmed V and J ends, which lost 3 bases and 5 bases, there was a span of 7 bases.

This sequence joins TRBV7-2 and TRBJ2-7; TRBD2 matches at 9 bases. CDR1 is SGHTA, CDR2 FQGNSA, per germline. V gave up 1 base and J gave up 2 bases; unmatched junction bases: 0. This CDR3 is built from 14 residues. The DNA of the CDR3 is TGTGCCAGCAGCTTAGGACTAGCGGCCTACGAGCAGTACTTC. It yields the protein CASSLGLAAYEQYF.

Of note for this clone: Other DNA sequences of this sample code for an identical CDR3. V is TRBV20-1 and J is TRBJ2-3; no reliable D call. Germline lookup yields CDR1 DFQATT and CDR2 SNEGSKA (reference sequence). The CDR3 is 11 residues long. The V end was cut by 2 bases, the J end by 6 bases, with 6 bases between. The CDR3 protein is CSARPADTQYF. The CDR3, as DNA: TGCAGTGCTAGACCCGCTGATACGCAGTATTTT.

The rearrangement links TRBV6-1 to TRBJ2-5; TRBD2 matches 8 bases. The ends lost 3 bases at V and 5 bases at J; junction bases unmatched: 8. The CDR3 is made up of 15 amino acids. Germline V gives CDR1 MNHNS, CDR2 SASEGT. The CDR3, as DNA: TGTGCCAGCAGTGACTCGGGAGGGCAGGGGGAGACCCAGTACTTC. Translating it yields CASSDSGGQGETQYF.

CDR3 sequence (DNA): TGTGCCAGCAGCGTAGAGGCAGGGAAGGGCGAGCAGTACTTC. As protein: CASSVEAGKGEQYF. The chain has TRBV9 and TRBJ2-7; D is perhaps TRBD1 (5 bases). V was cut by 0 bases and J by 6 bases, with 13 bases left in between. Looked up from germline, CDR1 is SGDLS and CDR2 is YYNGEE. The CDR3 covers 14 residues.

The chain employs TRBV4-1 and TRBJ2-1, with 10 bases aligning to TRBD2. The CDR3 length is 15 residues. Germline V gene sequence: CDR1 MGHRA, CDR2 YSYEKL. V was pared by 4 bases and J by 11 bases, with 11 bases of the junction left unmatched. The CDR3 loop reads CASSRLLPGLAQQFF. Here the CDR3 DNA reads TGCGCCAGCAGCCGCCTATTACCGGGACTAGCGCAGCAGTTCTTC.